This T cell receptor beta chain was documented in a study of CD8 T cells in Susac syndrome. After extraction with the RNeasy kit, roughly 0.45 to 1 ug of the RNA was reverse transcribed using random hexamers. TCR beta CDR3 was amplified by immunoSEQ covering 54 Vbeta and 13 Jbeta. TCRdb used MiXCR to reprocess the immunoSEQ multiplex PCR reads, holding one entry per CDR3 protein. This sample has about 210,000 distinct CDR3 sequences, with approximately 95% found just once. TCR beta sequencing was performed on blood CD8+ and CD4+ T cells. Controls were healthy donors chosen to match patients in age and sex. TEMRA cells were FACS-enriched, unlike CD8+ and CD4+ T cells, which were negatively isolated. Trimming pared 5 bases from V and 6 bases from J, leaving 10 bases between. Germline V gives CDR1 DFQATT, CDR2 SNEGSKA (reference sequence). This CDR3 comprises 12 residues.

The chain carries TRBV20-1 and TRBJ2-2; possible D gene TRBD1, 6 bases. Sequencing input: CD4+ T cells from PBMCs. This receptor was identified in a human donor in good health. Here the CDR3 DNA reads TGCAGTGCTCCTCGGACAGCCGGGGAGCTGTTTTTT. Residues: CSAPRTAGELFF.